The clone carrying this T cell receptor (beta chain) has only one observation. Its antigen is still unknown. Germline V gene lookup returns CDR1 GTSNPN and CDR2 SVGIG (reference sequence). This CDR3 contains 14 residues. V lost 0 bases to trimming and J lost 4 bases, with 10 bases between them. This entry is derived from a study of vaccination effects on CD4 cells after COVID-19. The study's findings and limits: Clones arising from infection and from vaccination showed marked clonal contraction late after vaccination.

CD4+ T cells were isolated after approximately 10 days of culture. This person's SARS-CoV-2 infection, confirmed by PCR, occurred between March and December 2020. Two-dose BNT162b2 or mRNA-1273 vaccination was given to participants. Method: immunoSEQ multiplex PCR; TCRdb's copy keeps in-frame clones and lacks some. The table has approximately 40,000 clones, over 65% seen once. The clonotype was recovered from a human donor who had a prior SARS-CoV-2 infection. Source: CD4+ T cells from PBMCs cultured without peptide, taken after COVID-19 vaccination. The chain combines TRBV30 with TRBJ1-3; D uncertain. Written as DNA, the CDR3 is TGTGCCTGGAGTGTACCCATTCCAGGAAACACCATATATTTT. This encodes CAWSVPIPGNTIYF.